This record concerns one TCR beta chain sequence. The antigen remains unidentified. The CDR3 is 13 residues long. V was cut by 7 bases and J by 0 bases, with 11 bases left in between. Looked up from germline, CDR1 is SQVTM and CDR2 is ANQGSEA. Extraction of RNA preceded its reverse transcription into cDNA, which served as the sequencing template. Repertoires were generated with immunoSEQ multiplex PCR, while TCRdb's copy carries only in-frame clones and drops some. Of 110,000 to 150,000 clones in the sample, less than 65% were seen once. The data belong to a study of CD8+ T cells in alopecia areata. The study, taken as a whole, reports: Scalp sample data also include resident alphabeta T cells from normal skin.

V gene TRBV29-1 combines with J gene TRBJ2-3; no reliable D call. The TCR comes from a human donor in good health. Sequenced: CD8+ T cells sorted from blood. The CDR3 bases are TGCAGCGGTTGCCCTGACAGCACAGATACGCAGTATTTT. Protein product: CSGCPDSTDTQYF.